One sample yielded the 26 T cell receptor beta chains listed below, sequenced in a study of blood T cell repertoires in COVID-19. Libraries were prepared by immunoSEQ multiplex PCR; TCRdb keeps only in-frame clonotypes and omits some of them. The sample lists some 100,000 clones, less than 85% seen once, with 17% in the top ten. The specimen sequenced was peripheral blood. Every receptor here comes from a woman in her sixties or seventies with acute or convalescent COVID-19.

This chain joins TRBV6-1 and TRBJ2-1; D might be TRBD1 (5 bases). In germline, CDR1 is MNHNS, CDR2 SASEGT. CDR3 length: 14 residues. The V and J ends lost 3 bases and 8 bases respectively, with 14 bases between them. The CDR3 is CASSDQRQQDEQFF. The CDR3 nucleotides read TGTGCCAGCAGTGACCAGAGACAGCAAGATGAGCAGTTCTTC.

The rearrangement links TRBV6-5 to TRBJ1-5; the match to TRBD1 covers 9 bases. CDR3 length: 15 amino acids. V gave up 0 bases and J gave up 7 bases; unmatched junction bases: 4. In germline, CDR1 is MNHEY, CDR2 SVGAGI. The CDR3 DNA sequence: TGTGCCAGCAGTTACTCGGGACAGGGAGTCCAGCCCCAGCATTTT. Encoded protein: CASSYSGQGVQPQHF.

This chain links TRBV5-1 with TRBJ1-2; the D gene is possibly TRBD1 (5 bases). V gave up 4 bases and J gave up 1 base, with 11 bases separating them. Germline assignment: CDR1 SGHRS and CDR2 YFSETQ. The CDR3 runs 14 residues. Here the CDR3 reads CASSTDSRNYGYTF. CDR3 DNA sequence: TGCGCCAGCAGCACCGACAGTCGTAACTATGGCTACACCTTC.

The rearrangement joins TRBV7-2 to TRBJ2-5; 10 positions match TRBD2. V was pared by 6 bases and J by 5 bases, with 6 bases of the junction left unmatched. Germline CDR1 is SGHTA and CDR2 is FQGNSA. This CDR3 region has 14 residues. This CDR3 reads CASRASGGAETQYF. The CDR3 DNA sequence: TGTGCCAGCAGGGCCAGCGGGGGGGCGGAGACCCAGTACTTC.

The genes are TRBV9 and TRBJ1-4; D is uncertain. Looked up from germline, CDR1 is SGDLS and CDR2 is YYNGEE. With 5 bases removed from V and 2 bases from J, the gap between germline ends came to 7 bases. The CDR3 is 13 residues long. The CDR3 sequence is CASRRDTNEKLFF. CDR3 sequence (DNA): TGTGCCAGCAGGAGGGATACTAATGAAAAACTGTTTTTT.

This clone is a singleton in its sample. The chain is built from TRBV30 and TRBJ1-2, with a weak D call TRBD1 (6 bases). The V gene's germline CDR1 is GTSNPN and CDR2 SVGIG (reference sequence). This CDR3 is 13 amino acids long. Trimming removed 1 base from V and 4 bases from J, with 10 bases in between. This CDR3 reads CAWSGGGIYGYTF. The CDR3 DNA follows: TGTGCCTGGAGTGGTGGGGGCATCTATGGCTACACCTTC.

V and J are TRBV9 and TRBJ2-3, with 7 bases identical to TRBD2. Germline lookup yields CDR1 SGDLS and CDR2 YYNGEE. The CDR3 has 15 amino acids. V lost 1 base to trimming and J lost 5 bases; unmatched junction nucleotides: 7. CDR3 sequence reads: CASSVIAGGGDTQYF. CDR3 coding DNA: TGTGCCAGCAGCGTAATAGCGGGCGGTGGAGATACGCAGTATTTT.

The chain joins TRBV4-2 to TRBJ2-5, with 14 bases that match TRBD2. The CDR3 is 19 amino acids. The J segment lost 5 bases and the V segment lost 4 bases, leaving 15 bases of the junction unmatched. In germline, CDR1 is LGHNA, CDR2 YNFKEQ. CDR3 sequence: CASSRTTIGLAGGGETQYF. In DNA, the CDR3 is TGTGCCAGCAGCCGAACCACAATAGGACTAGCGGGGGGAGGGGAGACCCAGTACTTC.

The chain couples TRBV7-6 to TRBJ1-1; maybe TRBD1 (6 bases). Germline CDR1 and CDR2: SGHVS and FNYEAQ. The CDR3 spans 14 residues. V was cut by 4 bases and J by 1 base, with 10 bases left in between. Here the CDR3 reads CASSWGHQNTEAFF. CDR3 DNA: TGTGCCAGCAGCTGGGGACACCAGAACACTGAAGCTTTCTTT.

V gene TRBV29-1 combines with J gene TRBJ2-1; 9 bases fit TRBD2. CDR3 length equals 13 residues. The V and J ends lost 4 bases and 7 bases, in that order; junction bases with no gene match: 5. Germline CDR1 SQVTM, CDR2 ANQGSEA. The CDR3 reads CSVVSGGWNEQFF. The DNA of the CDR3 is TGCAGCGTTGTGAGCGGGGGGTGGAATGAGCAGTTCTTC.

The chain has TRBV6-1 and TRBJ1-5; D is possibly TRBD1 (5 bases). Germline CDR1 reads MNHNS; CDR2 reads SASEGT. The CDR3 is 17 amino acids. Trimming removed 0 bases from V and 3 bases from J, with 15 bases in between. This chain's CDR3 is CASSEAGGIQHNQPQHF. The CDR3 coding sequence is TGTGCCAGCAGTGAAGCTGGGGGGATCCAACACAATCAGCCCCAGCATTTT.

The chain recombines TRBV11-2 with TRBJ2-1; 10 bases map to TRBD1. The CDR3 loop spans 15 amino acids. From germline, CDR1 is SGHAT and CDR2 FQNNGV. J lost 4 bases, V lost 5 bases, and 5 bases had no gene match. CDR3 in DNA: TGTGCCAGCAGCCCGGACAGGGGGTTTTACAATGAGCAGTTCTTC. Amino acid sequence: CASSPDRGFYNEQFF.

This chain joins TRBV5-4 and TRBJ2-5; TRBD2 might be the D (6 bases). Trimming took off 4 bases at V and 2 bases at J, with 9 bases between the two ends. Germline V gene sequence: CDR1 SGHNT, CDR2 YYREEE (reference sequence). The CDR3 consists of 13 residues. The CDR3 DNA is TGTGCCAGCAGCCAGGGACTGCAAGAGACCCAGTACTTC. Its protein product is CASSQGLQETQYF.

This rearrangement joins TRBV4-2 to TRBJ2-5; the match to TRBD2 covers 11 bases. Unmatched junction bases numbered 11, after V lost 0 bases and J lost 5 bases. Germline V gene data show CDR1 as LGHNA and CDR2 as YNFKEQ. This CDR3 has 18 residues. CDR3 protein: CASSQDLAGGPGVETQYF. In DNA, the CDR3 is TGTGCCAGCAGCCAAGATTTAGCGGGGGGGCCTGGGGTGGAGACCCAGTACTTC.

This chain links TRBV3-1 (or the pseudogene TRBV3-2) with TRBJ2-3, with 9 bases fitting TRBD2. The CDR3 spans 14 residues. Germline V CDR1 and CDR2: LGHDT, YNNKEL (reference sequence). J was trimmed by 4 bases and V by 1 base; bases with no gene match: 0. CDR3 protein: CASSQGLAADTQYF. The CDR3, as DNA: TGTGCCAGCAGCCAAGGACTAGCGGCAGATACGCAGTATTTT.

This clone has just a few counts. Different DNA sequences within this sample yield the same CDR3. This rearrangement joins TRBV7-3 to TRBJ2-1; D is possibly TRBD2 (6 bases). V was clipped by 1 base and J by 6 bases, with 10 bases between them. The CDR3 length is 14 residues. Germline values: CDR1 SGHTA, CDR2 FQGTGA. The CDR3, as DNA: TGTGCCAGCAGCTTAAGCAGTAGCGGCAATGAGCAGTTCTTC. Amino acid sequence: CASSLSSSGNEQFF.

This clone was seen a few times. The same CDR3 also results from other DNA sequences found in this sample. The rearrangement joins TRBV11-2 to TRBJ2-7; D not certain. Trimming shortened V by 4 bases and J by 2 bases, and 3 bases separated the two germline ends. CDR1 and CDR2 (germline): SGHAT, FQNNGV. The CDR3 has 11 residues. The CDR3 nucleotides read TGTGCCAGCAGCTCCACCTACGAGCAGTACTTC. This encodes CASSSTYEQYF.

This clone has ten or more counts. V gene TRBV5-4 combines with J gene TRBJ1-6; 7 nucleotides match TRBD1. Germline V gives CDR1 SGHNT, CDR2 YYREEE (reference sequence). V lost 0 bases to trimming and J lost 9 bases; unmatched junction nucleotides: 6. The CDR3 has 15 residues. The CDR3 sequence is CASSLERGLGSPLHF. CDR3 nucleotide sequence: TGTGCCAGCAGCTTGGAAAGGGGGCTAGGTTCACCCCTCCACTTT.

The chain recombines TRBV28 with TRBJ2-6; no firm D call. The V and J ends lost 5 bases and 0 bases respectively, with 20 bases between them. Germline V gene sequence: CDR1 MDHEN, CDR2 SYDVKM. The CDR3 covers 19 residues. This CDR3 is CASSLNWAKTLSGANVLTF. Written as DNA, the CDR3 is TGTGCCAGCAGTCTGAACTGGGCCAAGACCCTCTCTGGGGCCAACGTCCTGACTTTC.

The gene calls are TRBV28 and TRBJ2-1; TRBD2 aligns across 10 bases. Germline V CDR1 and CDR2: MDHEN, SYDVKM. The CDR3 is 17 residues long. V lost 8 bases and J lost 2; bases outside the gene matches: 12. The CDR3 coding sequence is TGTGCCAGCGGCACAAACGAAGGACTAGCGGCCTACAATGAGCAGTTCTTC. It is translated as CASGTNEGLAAYNEQFF. The full variable domain, its missing parts supplied by reference TRBV28 and TRBJ2-1, is DVKVTQSSRYLVKRTGEKVFLECVQDMDHENMFWYRQDPGLGLRLIYFSYDVKMKEKGDIPEGYSVSREKKERFSLILESASTNQTSMYLCASGTNEGLAAYNEQFFGPGTRLTVL.

This clone was seen a single time. V is TRBV6-5 and J is TRBJ1-2; 10 bases map to TRBD1. CDR1 is MNHEY, CDR2 SVGAGI, per germline. J gave up 7 bases and V 0 bases, and 8 bases lay outside the gene matches. The CDR3 has 16 amino acids. The DNA for the CDR3 is TGTGCCAGCAGTTACTCTTCCGGGACAGGGGCCACTGGCTACACCTTC. Its translation is CASSYSSGTGATGYTF.

The chain carries TRBV5-4 and TRBJ2-2; TRBD1 is a possible D gene (6 bases). The CDR3 has 15 amino acids. Per germline, CDR1 SGHNT and CDR2 YYREEE (reference sequence). Trimming took 0 bases from V and 7 from J, leaving 13 bases between them. CDR3 coding DNA: TGTGCCAGCAGCTTGGCGGCAGGGGTTGACGGGGAGCTGTTTTTT. Protein product: CASSLAAGVDGELFF. The full variable domain, in which reference TRBV5-4 and TRBJ2-2 provide the parts outside the CDR3, is ETGVTQSPTHLIKTRGQQVTLRCSSQSGHNTVSWYQQALGQGPQFIFQYYREEENGRGNFPPRFSGLQFPNYSSELNVNALELDDSALYLCASSLAAGVDGELFFGEGSRLTVL.

The gene calls are TRBV28 and TRBJ1-2; 8 bases line up with TRBD1. Germline trimming cut 3 bases from V and 8 bases from J; bases unmatched to any gene: 8. Germline lookup yields CDR1 MDHEN and CDR2 SYDVKM. CDR3 size: 14 residues. The CDR3 here is CASSFSSSGGGYTF. Here the CDR3 DNA reads TGTGCCAGCAGTTTTTCATCATCAGGGGGCGGCTACACCTTC.

The chain combines TRBV6-2 or TRBV6-3 with TRBJ2-5; possibly TRBD2 for D (7 bases). The germline gives CDR1 MNHEY, CDR2 SVGEGT. The CDR3 is 15 amino acids. Trimming took off 2 bases at V and 1 base at J, with 11 bases between the two ends. The CDR3 DNA follows: TGTGCCAGCAGTTACAGGGGGGGCACCCAAGAGACCCAGTACTTC. Amino acid sequence: CASSYRGGTQETQYF.

V and J are TRBV10-3 and TRBJ1-4, with 9 bases matching TRBD1. Unmatched junction bases numbered 10, after V lost 4 bases and J lost 7 bases. Per the germline V gene, CDR1 is ENHRY and CDR2 is SYGVKD. This CDR3 contains 16 residues. The CDR3 DNA is TGTGCCATCAGTGTTTCCCGGGGACAGGGCTCTGAAAAACTGTTTTTT. As protein: CAISVSRGQGSEKLFF.

The table lists this clone with a count of one. V usage is TRBV7-9 and J usage is TRBJ2-5, with 9 bases lining up with TRBD1. With 1 base clipped from V and 7 bases from J, the junction kept 4 bases outside the gene matches. The germline CDR1 and CDR2 sequences are SEHNR and FQNEAQ (reference sequence). The CDR3 totals 14 residues. Written as DNA, the CDR3 is TGTGCCAGCAGCTTAGGACAGGGGGTGGGGACCCAGTACTTC. As protein: CASSLGQGVGTQYF. Based on the CDR3 plus reference TRBV7-9 and TRBJ2-5, the full variable domain is DTGVSQNPRHKITKRGQNVTFRCDPISEHNRLYWYRQTLGQGPEFLTYFQNEAQLEKSRLLSDRFSAERPKGSFSTLEIQRTEQGDSAMYLCASSLGQGVGTQYFGPGTRLLVL.